The 15 T cell receptor beta chains reported below all come from one sample, sequenced in a study of shared clonotypes between healthy human individuals. Assay: immunoSEQ multiplex PCR; the TCRdb copy retains only in-frame clones and omits some. Here the sample spans around 980,000 clones, approximately 78% being singletons. The sequenced material came from memory CD4+ T cells from PBMCs. Subset given: CD45RA-negative fraction. Receptor source: a man aged 18 to 29 in good health. Some clones in this sample may be carry-over from other donors' samples.

The chain joins TRBV25-1 to TRBJ1-1; 9 bases are a match to TRBD1. This CDR3 is built from 16 residues. The germline V gene has CDR1 MGHDK and CDR2 SYGVNS. V shed 4 bases, J shed 0 bases, and the junction held 6 bases outside the gene matches. The DNA for the CDR3 is TGTGCCAGCAGTGCTACAGGGGGCGGGATGAACACTGAAGCTTTCTTT. It codes for CASSATGGGMNTEAFF.

The chain uses TRBV4-2 and TRBJ2-1, with 12 bases lining up with TRBD1. Germline V CDR1 and CDR2: LGHNA, YNFKEQ. This CDR3 is built from 17 residues. Losses at the gene ends were 1 base for V and 5 bases for J; bases not matched to a gene: 6. Here the CDR3 DNA reads TGTGCCAGCAGCCAAGCTTTCGGGACAGGGGGCAACAATGAGCAGTTCTTC. Protein product: CASSQAFGTGGNNEQFF.

The V call is TRBV20-1, the J call TRBJ2-7; the D is unclear. The length of the CDR3 is 11 residues. From germline, CDR1 is DFQATT and CDR2 SNEGSKA (reference sequence). V dropped 2 bases and J dropped 6 bases, with 8 bases sitting between them. CDR3 sequence: CSARPSLEQYF. In DNA, the CDR3 is TGCAGTGCTAGACCCAGTCTCGAGCAGTACTTC.

This clone was found a few times. The chain employs TRBV5-1 and TRBJ1-1; 9 nucleotides align to TRBD1. J was trimmed by 4 bases and V by 4 bases; bases with no gene match: 5. The V gene's germline CDR1 is SGHRS and CDR2 YFSETQ. The CDR3 loop spans 14 amino acids. The CDR3 here is CASSPGQGVTEAFF. The CDR3 nucleotides are TGCGCCAGCAGCCCGGGACAGGGCGTCACTGAAGCTTTCTTT.

J is TRBJ1-1 and V is TRBV7-3, with D possibly being TRBD1 (6 bases). Trimming took 5 bases from V and 5 from J, leaving 18 bases between them. Germline V gives CDR1 SGHTA, CDR2 FQGTGA. This CDR3 is built from 15 residues. CDR3 coding DNA: TGTGCCAGCAGCCTCTGGGGGGCCAGGGGTACTGAAGCTTTCTTT. It is translated as CASSLWGARGTEAFF.

This chain connects TRBV4-1 to TRBJ1-5; D unclear. The CDR3 is 14 amino acids. V gave up 4 bases and J gave up 6 bases, with 13 bases separating them. Germline V CDR1 and CDR2: MGHRA, YSYEKL. The CDR3 reads CASSRLGFVQPQHF. DNA for the CDR3: TGCGCCAGCAGCCGGCTGGGGTTTGTTCAGCCCCAGCATTTT.

J is TRBJ2-1 and V is TRBV30; 10 nucleotides match TRBD2. V dropped 3 bases and J dropped 4; count of bases not matched to a gene: 12. There are 17 residues in the CDR3. Germline CDR1 reads GTSNPN; CDR2 reads SVGIG (reference sequence). This chain's CDR3 is CAWRRTATSGKYNEQFF. The DNA of the CDR3 is TGTGCCTGGAGAAGAACGGCCACTAGCGGGAAATACAATGAGCAGTTCTTC.

The table lists this clone with a count of one. This rearrangement joins TRBV5-1 to TRBJ2-3; 9 bases map to TRBD1. CDR1 and CDR2 from the germline V gene are SGHRS and YFSETQ. V lost 4 bases, J lost 7 bases, and 10 bases stayed unmatched. CDR3 size: 15 residues. CDR3 coding DNA: TGCGCCAGCAGCGCTCGGACAGGGGTCGCAAATACGCAGTATTTT. Translation: CASSARTGVANTQYF.

This clone appeared a few times. Other DNA variants within this sample encode the same CDR3. The gene calls are TRBV10-1 and TRBJ2-2; TRBD2 aligns across 10 bases. Germline trimming cut 3 bases from V and 0 bases from J; bases unmatched to any gene: 4. CDR3 size: 17 residues. CDR1 is WNHNN, CDR2 SYGVQD, per germline (reference sequence). The CDR3 sequence: CASSDSGLAANTGELFF. The CDR3 DNA reads as TGCGCCAGCAGTGACTCCGGACTAGCGGCGAACACCGGGGAGCTGTTTTTT.

V usage is TRBV11-2 and J usage is TRBJ2-7; D uncertain. Between the trimmed V and J ends, which lost 1 base and 8 bases, there was a span of 12 bases. CDR1 and CDR2 from the germline V gene are SGHAT and FQNNGV. The CDR3 consists of 13 residues. The CDR3 region is CASSLARQSQQYF. The CDR3 DNA sequence: TGTGCCAGCAGCTTAGCCCGACAATCCCAGCAGTACTTC.

This clone has just a few counts. The rearrangement uses TRBV14 and TRBJ1-1, with D maybe TRBD1 (5 bases). CDR3 length: 15 residues. Trimming cost V 0 bases and J 9 bases, with 17 bases left between them. The germline CDR1 and CDR2 sequences are SGHDN and FVKESK. The CDR3 loop reads CASSQDLGWGSKAFF. CDR3 DNA sequence: TGTGCCAGCAGCCAAGATCTGGGATGGGGCTCTAAAGCTTTCTTT. The full variable domain, its missing parts supplied by reference TRBV14 and TRBJ1-1, is EAGVTQFPSHSVIEKGQTVTLRCDPISGHDNLYWYRRVMGKEIKFLLHFVKESKQDESGMPNNRFLAERTGGTYSTLKVQPAELEDSGVYFCASSQDLGWGSKAFFGQGTRLTVV.

The rearrangement links TRBV9 to TRBJ1-5, with 8 bases aligning to TRBD1. Looked up from germline, CDR1 is SGDLS and CDR2 is YYNGEE. Losses at the gene ends were 4 bases for V and 7 bases for J; bases not matched to a gene: 7. The CDR3 consists of 14 residues. CDR3 in amino acids: CASSMTGELQPQHF. CDR3 sequence (DNA): TGTGCCAGCAGCATGACAGGGGAGCTACAGCCCCAGCATTTT.

V is TRBV28 and J is TRBJ2-7; the match to TRBD2 covers 8 bases. Looked up from germline, CDR1 is MDHEN and CDR2 is SYDVKM. This CDR3 is built from 15 residues. The V and J ends lost 8 bases and 6 bases, in that order; junction bases with no gene match: 15. CDR3 loop: CASRGGGGWGSEQYF. In nucleotides, the CDR3 is TGTGCCAGCCGGGGGGGCGGAGGCTGGGGTTCCGAGCAGTACTTC. Combining the CDR3 with reference TRBV28 and TRBJ2-7 gives the whole variable domain DVKVTQSSRYLVKRTGEKVFLECVQDMDHENMFWYRQDPGLGLRLIYFSYDVKMKEKGDIPEGYSVSREKKERFSLILESASTNQTSMYLCASRGGGGWGSEQYFGPGTRLTVT.

V and J are TRBV28 and TRBJ2-5; D not resolved. The CDR3 sequence is 12 residues long. CDR1 and CDR2 from the germline V gene are MDHEN and SYDVKM. Trimming removed 3 bases at V and 5 bases at J, with 7 bases between. CDR3 bases: TGTGCCAGCAGTTTGCAACAGGAGACCCAGTACTTC. It yields the protein CASSLQQETQYF.

V gene TRBV5-1 combines with J gene TRBJ1-2; D may be TRBD1 (6 bases). V was trimmed by 8 bases and J by 7 bases, leaving 15 bases between them. The CDR3 has 12 residues. Germline lookup yields CDR1 SGHRS and CDR2 YFSETQ. CDR3 loop: CASSIQGSGYTF. The CDR3 coding sequence is TGCGCCAGTTCTATACAGGGAAGTGGCTACACCTTC.